The sequence of this T cell receptor (beta chain) was determined in a study of shared T cell receptors in the human thymus. Profiling relied on immunoSEQ multiplex PCR, and the TCRdb table lists in-frame clones only, not all of them. Among roughly 500,000 clones, 78% were seen once, and the ten largest hold 0.01% to 0.015%. In germline, CDR1 is SGHRS, CDR2 YFSETQ. Trimming stripped 4 bases from V and 4 bases from J, with 11 bases between. This CDR3 comprises 13 residues. This clone was observed a handful of times. These same data were also listed under a study on human thymus T cells. That study adds: Corrective cardiac operations yielded the resected thymus tissue.

The rearrangement joins TRBV5-1 to TRBJ2-5; the D gene is possibly TRBD2 (6 bases). The sequence came from a boy younger than two with a congenital heart defect. Sequencing was carried out using thymocytes. The CDR3 DNA sequence: TGCGCCAGCAGCCCCCGGGGGTCAGAGACCCAGTACTTC. This codes for CASSPRGSETQYF.